Included here is one TCR beta chain sequence, with context. Its specificity is unknown. This record belongs to a study of T-cell memory formation after mild COVID-19. General observations from the study: Pre-infection memory showed some responding clones, and this suggested that cross-reactive memory joined.

With 4 bases removed from V and 1 base from J, the gap between germline ends came to 5 bases. This CDR3 region has 12 residues. The V gene's germline CDR1 is LGHDT and CDR2 YNNKEL (reference sequence). From the 5' RACE reads, TCRdb called clonotypes with MiXCR, one entry per CDR3 protein. Of about 130,000 distinct CDR3 sequences in the sample, approximately 6.3% were seen once. Sequences were obtained from PBMCs or a T cell subset sorted from them (not recorded which). This clonotype was obtained from an adult woman who had mild COVID-19 (a few samples of this study predate the infection). Cell type and time point are not known. V gene TRBV3-1 combines with J gene TRBJ2-7, with D unresolved. The CDR3 here is CASSRLSYEQYF. The CDR3, as DNA: TGTGCCAGCAGCCGACTGTCCTACGAGCAGTACTTC.